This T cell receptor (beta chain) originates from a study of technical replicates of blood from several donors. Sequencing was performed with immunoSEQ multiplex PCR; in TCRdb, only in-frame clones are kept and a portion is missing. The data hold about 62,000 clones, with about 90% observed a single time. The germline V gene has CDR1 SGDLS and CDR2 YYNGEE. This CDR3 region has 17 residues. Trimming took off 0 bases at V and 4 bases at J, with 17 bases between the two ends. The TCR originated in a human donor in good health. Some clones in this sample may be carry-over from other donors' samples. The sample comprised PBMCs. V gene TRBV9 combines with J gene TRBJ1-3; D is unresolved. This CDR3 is CASSVVDNPWPGNTIYF. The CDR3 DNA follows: TGTGCCAGCAGCGTAGTAGACAATCCCTGGCCCGGAAACACCATATATTTT.